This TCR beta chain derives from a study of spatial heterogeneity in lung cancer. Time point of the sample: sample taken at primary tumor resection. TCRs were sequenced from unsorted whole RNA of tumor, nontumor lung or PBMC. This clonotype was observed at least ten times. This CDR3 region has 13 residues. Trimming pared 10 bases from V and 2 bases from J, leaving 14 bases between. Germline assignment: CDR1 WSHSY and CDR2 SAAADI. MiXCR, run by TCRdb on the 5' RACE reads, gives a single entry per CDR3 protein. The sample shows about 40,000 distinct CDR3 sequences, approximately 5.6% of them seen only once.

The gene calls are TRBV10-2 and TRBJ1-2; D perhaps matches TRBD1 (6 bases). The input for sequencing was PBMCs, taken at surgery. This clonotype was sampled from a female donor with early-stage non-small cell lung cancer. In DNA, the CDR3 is TGCGCCACCTCGACAGGTTCAAACTATGGCTACACCTTC. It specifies CATSTGSNYGYTF.